This T cell receptor beta chain was identified in a study of shared clonotypes between healthy human individuals. Background on the study: Donors were a couple of women and a few men aged 18 to 49.

The study enrolled healthy HIV-negative adults without recent acute infections or vaccinations as donors. J was trimmed by 5 bases and V by 6 bases; bases with no gene match: 14. In germline, CDR1 is MGHDK, CDR2 SYGVNS. The CDR3 spans 16 residues. The data were produced by immunoSEQ multiplex PCR, yet TCRdb's version contains in-frame clones alone and is incomplete. The sample holds 170,000 or so clones; over 50% are singletons and the top ten take more than 9%. Material for sequencing was memory CD4+ T cells sorted from blood. The subset was: CD45RA-negative fraction. The V gene is TRBV25-1, the J gene TRBJ2-7; 9 nucleotides align to TRBD2. The receptor comes from a man aged 30 to 39 in good health. Written as DNA, the CDR3 is TGTGCCAGCAGCCCCCACAGGGGCGGGAGGGGTGACGAGCAGTACTTC. This encodes CASSPHRGGRGDEQYF.